The next 13 T cell receptor beta chains were all read from a single sample in a study of human T cells and chemical hapten exposure. Time point indicated: patch test 3, about 24 weeks after DPC sensitization. The treatment here: therapeutic diphenylcyclopropenone sensitization with weekly scalp DPC. MiXCR was run by TCRdb on the RACE reads, yielding one entry per CDR3 protein. Of roughly 64,000 distinct CDR3 sequences listed, 9.5% to 12% are singletons. The input for sequencing was whole blood, taken in connection with sensitization to the hapten diphenylcyclopropenone (DPC). The receptors were gathered from a woman aged 30 to 39 with alopecia areata. Some clones in this sample may be carry-over from other donors' samples.

This clonotype was seen repeatedly, ten times or more. The rearrangement joins TRBV2 to TRBJ1-5; a possible D gene is TRBD1 (5 bases). V gave up 3 bases and J gave up 6 bases, with 12 bases separating them. Germline CDR1 reads SNHLY; CDR2 reads FYNNEI. This CDR3 is 14 amino acids long. The CDR3 here is CASSENQGSQPQHF. CDR3 bases: TGTGCCAGCAGTGAGAACCAGGGTAGTCAGCCCCAGCATTTT.

In this sample, this clonotype turned up many times. The chain couples TRBV24-1 to TRBJ2-1, with no clear D. CDR3 length: 14 amino acids. Looked up from germline, CDR1 is KGHDR and CDR2 is SFDVKD. The ends were cut back, 1 base at V and 6 bases at J, with 9 bases in the middle. The CDR3 DNA follows: TGTGCCACCAGTGATTTTCTCCACCTCAATGAGCAGTTCTTC. It is translated as CATSDFLHLNEQFF.

The rearrangement uses TRBV10-3 and TRBJ2-1, with TRBD2 matching 7 bases. Germline CDR1 is ENHRY and CDR2 is SYGVKD. The CDR3 extends over 12 amino acids. After removal of 4 bases from V and 10 bases from J, the junction contained 4 bases not matched to a gene. This chain's CDR3 is CAISGGGDEQFF. CDR3 bases: TGTGCCATCAGTGGGGGAGGGGACGAGCAGTTCTTC.

This clonotype was seen a handful of times. The V and J genes are TRBV7-2 and TRBJ2-3; 8 bases line up with TRBD2. V dropped 1 base and J dropped 3; count of bases not matched to a gene: 0. The CDR3 is made up of 14 amino acids. The V gene's germline CDR1 is SGHTA and CDR2 FQGNSA. The CDR3 DNA reads as TGTGCCAGCAGCTTAGTAGCGGGAACAGATACGCAGTATTTT. Its protein product is CASSLVAGTDTQYF.

Only a few counts were recorded for this clonotype. This chain connects TRBV27 to TRBJ2-5; D may be TRBD1 (6 bases). Trimming took off 6 bases at V and 7 bases at J, with 15 bases between the two ends. The CDR3 covers 13 residues. The germline V gene has CDR1 MNHEY and CDR2 SMNVEV (reference sequence). The CDR3 loop is CASSTKGERTQYF. DNA of the CDR3: TGTGCCAGCAGCACAAAGGGGGAGCGGACCCAGTACTTC.

This clonotype was detected only a few times. The gene calls are TRBV6-4 and TRBJ2-7; TRBD2 might be the D (5 bases). This CDR3 has 15 amino acids. Germline values: CDR1 MRHNA, CDR2 SNTAGT. V was clipped by 2 bases and J by 7 bases, with 18 bases between them. In nucleotides, the CDR3 is TGTGCCAGCAGTGACCCAGTGGACTTTCTTAGGGAGCAGTACTTC. Translation: CASSDPVDFLREQYF.

The rearrangement uses TRBV21-1 and TRBJ1-5; the table's TRBD1 call for D was not verified on the DNA. TRBV21-1 is classified as a pseudogene. There are 17 residues in the CDR3. CDR3 bases: TGTGCCAGCAGCAAAGTAAAGGGGGCGTCGGTCAATCAGCCCCAGCATTTT. Protein sequence: CASSKVKGASVNQPQHF.

The chain links TRBV19 to TRBJ1-6; the match to TRBD1 covers 7 bases. Germline V gene lookup returns CDR1 LNHDA and CDR2 SQIVND (reference sequence). The V segment lost 6 bases and the J segment 0 bases; nucleotides outside the gene matches: 5. This CDR3 is 16 amino acids long. The DNA for the CDR3 is TGTGCCAGTAGGGACAGGCGCCGCTCCTATAATTCACCCCTCCACTTT. This sequence encodes CASRDRRRSYNSPLHF.

In this sample, this clonotype turned up a few times. The V and J genes are TRBV9 and TRBJ1-1; D is uncertain. The germline CDR1 and CDR2 sequences are SGDLS and YYNGEE. This CDR3 is built from 14 residues. Trimming removed 3 bases from V and 4 bases from J, with 13 bases in between. CDR3 region: CASSGNGRGTEAFF. The CDR3, as DNA: TGTGCCAGCAGCGGTAATGGGAGAGGCACTGAAGCTTTCTTT.

This clonotype was seen repeatedly, ten times or more. V gene TRBV4-3 combines with J gene TRBJ2-7, with D perhaps matching TRBD1 (5 bases). V lost 1 base to trimming and J lost 1 base, with 8 bases between them. The CDR3 sequence is 14 residues long. CDR1 is LGHNA and CDR2 is YSLEER in the germline V gene. This CDR3 reads CASSQARGSYEQYF. CDR3 nucleotides: TGCGCCAGCAGCCAAGCTAGGGGTTCCTACGAGCAGTACTTC.

V and J are TRBV29-1 and TRBJ2-7; D gene ambiguous. Germline V gene data show CDR1 as SQVTM and CDR2 as ANQGSEA. The CDR3 runs to 14 residues. The ends were cut back, 6 bases at V and 0 bases at J, with 15 bases in the middle. CDR3 sequence reads: CSVAPGGASYEQYF. The CDR3 bases are TGCAGCGTCGCCCCGGGCGGAGCCTCCTACGAGCAGTACTTC.

This sequence joins TRBV29-1 and TRBJ1-2; D unclear. The CDR3 totals 12 residues. Trimming left V 3 bases short and J 4 bases short, with 9 bases between. Germline-derived CDR1 and CDR2 are SQVTM and ANQGSEA. CDR3 loop: CSVDLHSYGYTF. The CDR3 DNA follows: TGCAGCGTTGACCTCCACAGCTATGGCTACACCTTC.

There are many counts of this clonotype. This chain uses TRBV7-3 with TRBJ2-1; no clear D. Germline V gives CDR1 SGHTA, CDR2 FQGTGA. V lost 2 bases and J 5 bases, leaving 10 bases between the germline ends. The CDR3 has 14 residues. The CDR3 DNA reads as TGTGCCAGCAGCTTATCCAGCCAGAACAATGAGCAGTTCTTC. This translates into CASSLSSQNNEQFF.